This entry is about one TCR beta chain. The data were obtained in a study of blood T cell repertoires in COVID-19. Study at large: Samples taken during acute and convalescent COVID-19 were collected in the United States, Italy and Spain. PBMCs, B-cell-depleted T cells, or T cells were the source of the cDNA or gDNA that made up the material.

Original handling: Reference gene primer amplification yielded estimated nucleated cell counts. Here immunoSEQ multiplex PCR was the method, and the copy in TCRdb shows in-frame clones only, minus some. From that table come the V and J calls and clone size; the DNA was used to work out D and trimming. The sample lists about 220,000 clones; 80% to 85% were seen once. This CDR3 has 12 amino acids. Germline V gene sequence: CDR1 SNHLY, CDR2 FYNNEI. V was clipped by 8 bases and J by 4 bases, with 11 bases between them. The sequencing sample was made of peripheral blood. The chain recombines TRBV2 with TRBJ1-2, with D perhaps TRBD1 (5 bases). This sequence originates from a man under 40 with active or convalescent COVID-19. The CDR3 nucleotides are TGTGCCAGCCCGACAGCCGCCTATGGCTACACCTTC. This sequence encodes CASPTAAYGYTF.